A selection of T cell receptor beta chains follows, all from one sample in a study of response to subunit inactivated influenza vaccine. MiXCR, run by TCRdb on the RT-PCR reads, gives a single entry per CDR3 protein. The table includes around 750,000 distinct CDR3 sequences, approximately 22% detected once. The sample consisted of PBMCs from blood, taken about 5 days after vaccination. The origin of the receptors is a middle-aged man who received an inactivated influenza vaccine. Each CDR3 is given with its conserved first and last residue. Fields, in order: clone size, D gene, J gene, V gene, CDR3 protein, CDR3 DNA. D genes are given only for firm matches. A row's size may be missing; if present it is once, few, many or a size class.

clone size: .
D gene: .
J gene: TRBJ2-2
V gene: TRBV5-1
CDR3 protein: CASSRDANTGELFF
CDR3 DNA: TGCGCCAGCAGCCGGGACGCCAACACCGGGGAGCTGTTTTTT

clone size: .
D gene: TRBD2
J gene: TRBJ2-3
V gene: TRBV4-2
CDR3 protein: CASSQASGSGTDTQYF
CDR3 DNA: TGTGCCAGCAGCCAAGCGAGCGGGAGTGGTACAGATACGCAGTATTTT

clone size: few
D gene: .
J gene: TRBJ2-3
V gene: TRBV27
CDR3 protein: CASSFYGDTDTQYF
CDR3 DNA: TGTGCCAGCAGTTTCTACGGGGACACAGATACGCAGTATTTT

clone size: .
D gene: .
J gene: TRBJ2-1
V gene: TRBV2
CDR3 protein: CASSEGDSDNEQFF
CDR3 DNA: TGTGCCAGCAGTGAGGGCGATTCTGACAATGAGCAGTTCTTC

clone size: few
D gene: TRBD1
J gene: TRBJ2-3
V gene: TRBV24-1
CDR3 protein: CATSAPGQLTDTQYF
CDR3 DNA: TGTGCCACCAGTGCCCCGGGACAGCTCACAGATACGCAGTATTTT

clone size: .
D gene: TRBD1
J gene: TRBJ2-1
V gene: TRBV5-4
CDR3 protein: CASSRQGALNEQFF
CDR3 DNA: TGTGCCAGCAGCCGACAGGGGGCGTTGAATGAGCAGTTCTTC

clone size: many
D gene: .
J gene: TRBJ2-1
V gene: TRBV28
CDR3 protein: CASSPRFYNEQFF
CDR3 DNA: TGTGCCAGCAGTCCTAGGTTTTACAATGAGCAGTTCTTC

clone size: few
D gene: .
J gene: TRBJ2-7
V gene: TRBV6-2/TRBV6-3
CDR3 protein: CASSYYYKVFEQYF
CDR3 DNA: TGTGCCAGCAGTTACTACTATAAAGTCTTCGAGCAGTACTTC

clone size: .
D gene: TRBD1
J gene: TRBJ2-7
V gene: TRBV20-1
CDR3 protein: CSARGPPGQGGYEQYF
CDR3 DNA: TGCAGTGCTAGAGGACCACCCGGACAGGGAGGCTACGAGCAGTACTTC

clone size: many
D gene: .
J gene: TRBJ2-1
V gene: TRBV6-5
CDR3 protein: CASGTRPHGRFF
CDR3 DNA: TGTGCCAGCGGAACCCGGCCCCACGGCAGGTTCTTC

clone size: .
D gene: TRBD2
J gene: TRBJ2-3
V gene: TRBV5-1
CDR3 protein: CASSLGLAMSTDTQYF
CDR3 DNA: TGCGCCAGCAGCTTGGGACTAGCCATGAGCACAGATACGCAGTATTTT

clone size: .
D gene: .
J gene: TRBJ2-7
V gene: TRBV7-6
CDR3 protein: CASSLVIRAGEQYF
CDR3 DNA: TGTGCCAGCAGCTTAGTGATCAGGGCTGGCGAGCAGTACTTC

clone size: many
D gene: .
J gene: TRBJ2-5
V gene: TRBV6-1
CDR3 protein: CASSPRTLLRETQYF
CDR3 DNA: TGTGCCAGCAGCCCTAGGACCTTATTGAGAGAGACCCAGTACTTC

clone size: few
D gene: .
J gene: TRBJ2-6
V gene: TRBV27
CDR3 protein: CASSLLPLGANVLTF
CDR3 DNA: TGTGCCAGCAGTTTATTGCCCCTGGGGGCCAACGTCCTGACTTTC

clone size: .
D gene: TRBD2
J gene: TRBJ2-1
V gene: TRBV5-4
CDR3 protein: CASSSIGTSGYNEQFF
CDR3 DNA: TGTGCCAGCAGCTCCATAGGGACTAGCGGGTACAATGAGCAGTTCTTC

clone size: few
D gene: .
J gene: TRBJ2-5
V gene: TRBV12-3/TRBV12-4
CDR3 protein: CASSLRSGAGETQYF
CDR3 DNA: TGTGCCAGCAGTTTAAGGTCAGGGGCAGGAGAGACCCAGTACTTC

clone size: few
D gene: .
J gene: TRBJ2-4
V gene: TRBV7-2
CDR3 protein: CASSLGQNPNIQYF
CDR3 DNA: TGTGCCAGCAGCTTAGGACAGAACCCAAACATTCAGTACTTC

clone size: .
D gene: .
J gene: TRBJ2-2
V gene: TRBV19
CDR3 protein: CASKQGLNTGELFF
CDR3 DNA: TGTGCCAGTAAGCAGGGACTCAACACCGGGGAGCTGTTTTTT

clone size: .
D gene: .
J gene: TRBJ2-2
V gene: TRBV18
CDR3 protein: CASSLGSVRTSNTGELFF
CDR3 DNA: TGTGCCAGCTCACTGGGCAGTGTGCGGACAAGTAACACCGGGGAGCTGTTTTTT

clone size: .
D gene: TRBD1
J gene: TRBJ2-7
V gene: TRBV7-9
CDR3 protein: CASRKGAIDEQYF
CDR3 DNA: TGTGCCAGCAGAAAGGGGGCAATCGACGAGCAGTACTTC

clone size: .
D gene: .
J gene: TRBJ1-1
V gene: TRBV5-1
CDR3 protein: CASSSTAMTTEAFF
CDR3 DNA: TGCGCCAGCAGCTCAACAGCTATGACCACTGAAGCTTTCTTT

clone size: few
D gene: .
J gene: TRBJ2-5
V gene: TRBV7-9
CDR3 protein: CASSSSASGETQYF
CDR3 DNA: TGTGCCAGCAGCTCCTCGGCCAGCGGAGAGACCCAGTACTTC

clone size: few
D gene: .
J gene: TRBJ2-2
V gene: TRBV20-1
CDR3 protein: CSASSGTGELFF
CDR3 DNA: TGCAGTGCCTCCAGCGGCACCGGGGAGCTGTTTTTT

clone size: few
D gene: TRBD1
J gene: TRBJ2-2
V gene: TRBV9
CDR3 protein: CASSLTATGTNTGELFF
CDR3 DNA: TGTGCCAGCAGCCTGACCGCGACAGGGACAAACACCGGGGAGCTGTTTTTT

clone size: many
D gene: .
J gene: TRBJ2-7
V gene: TRBV5-6
CDR3 protein: CASSLWGNEQYF
CDR3 DNA: TGTGCCAGCAGCTTGTGGGGCAACGAGCAGTACTTC

clone size: .
D gene: .
J gene: TRBJ1-1
V gene: TRBV27
CDR3 protein: CASSFKLSGTEAFF
CDR3 DNA: TGTGCCAGCAGTTTTAAACTGTCGGGTACTGAAGCTTTCTTT

clone size: few
D gene: TRBD2
J gene: TRBJ2-5
V gene: TRBV20-1
CDR3 protein: CSATLGRGGQETQYF
CDR3 DNA: TGCAGTGCTACCTTAGGCCGGGGGGGCCAAGAGACCCAGTACTTC

clone size: .
D gene: .
J gene: TRBJ2-5
V gene: TRBV11-2
CDR3 protein: CASSLHRARETQYF
CDR3 DNA: TGTGCCAGCAGCTTACACAGGGCCAGGGAGACCCAGTACTTC

clone size: .
D gene: .
J gene: TRBJ1-4
V gene: TRBV4-3
CDR3 protein: CASSRGRLNEKLFF
CDR3 DNA: TGCGCCAGCAGCCGGGGCAGGTTGAATGAAAAACTGTTTTTT

clone size: .
D gene: TRBD1
J gene: TRBJ2-2
V gene: TRBV5-6
CDR3 protein: CASSLGTGVGELFF
CDR3 DNA: TGTGCCAGCAGCTTAGGGACAGGGGTCGGGGAGCTGTTTTTT

clone size: few
D gene: TRBD2
J gene: TRBJ2-2
V gene: TRBV6-5
CDR3 protein: CASSSRLAGGSGELFF
CDR3 DNA: TGTGCCAGCAGTTCGCGACTAGCGGGGGGGTCCGGGGAGCTGTTTTTT

clone size: .
D gene: .
J gene: TRBJ2-7
V gene: TRBV7-2
CDR3 protein: CASSRDPSPYEQYF
CDR3 DNA: TGTGCCAGCAGCCGTGACCCCTCTCCCTACGAGCAGTACTTC

clone size: .
D gene: .
J gene: TRBJ1-4
V gene: TRBV7-9
CDR3 protein: CASSLDGPGGEKLFF
CDR3 DNA: TGTGCCAGCAGCTTAGATGGTCCCGGGGGTGAAAAACTGTTTTTT

clone size: .
D gene: .
J gene: TRBJ2-7
V gene: TRBV7-2
CDR3 protein: CASSSHRVSLWEQYF
CDR3 DNA: TGTGCCAGCAGCTCACACAGGGTTAGTTTGTGGGAGCAGTACTTC

clone size: few
D gene: TRBD2
J gene: TRBJ2-7
V gene: TRBV20-1
CDR3 protein: CSALGREVYEQYF
CDR3 DNA: TGCAGTGCCCTCGGGCGGGAGGTCTACGAGCAGTACTTC

clone size: .
D gene: .
J gene: TRBJ1-5
V gene: TRBV24-1
CDR3 protein: CATSRRTSNQPQHF
CDR3 DNA: TGTGCCACCAGTAGACGGACTAGCAATCAGCCCCAGCATTTT

clone size: .
D gene: .
J gene: TRBJ2-1
V gene: TRBV20-1
CDR3 protein: CSARSGETGYNEQFF
CDR3 DNA: TGCAGTGCTAGGTCTGGAGAGACGGGATACAATGAGCAGTTCTTC

clone size: .
D gene: .
J gene: TRBJ2-1
V gene: TRBV7-3
CDR3 protein: CASSLEERHNEQFF
CDR3 DNA: TGTGCCAGCAGCTTAGAGGAGCGACACAATGAGCAGTTCTTC

clone size: .
D gene: TRBD2
J gene: TRBJ2-3
V gene: TRBV5-4
CDR3 protein: CASSLVLSGDTDTQYF
CDR3 DNA: TGTGCCAGCAGCTTGGTTCTTAGCGGGGACACAGATACGCAGTATTTT

clone size: .
D gene: TRBD2
J gene: TRBJ2-7
V gene: TRBV4-3
CDR3 protein: CASSQEMSGGSSYEQYF
CDR3 DNA: TGCGCCAGCAGCCAAGAAATGAGCGGGGGAAGCTCCTACGAGCAGTACTTC

clone size: .
D gene: TRBD1
J gene: TRBJ1-5
V gene: TRBV7-2
CDR3 protein: CASSLSGTVGLHQPQHF
CDR3 DNA: TGTGCCAGCAGCCTATCAGGGACAGTGGGGCTCCATCAGCCCCAGCATTTT

clone size: .
D gene: .
J gene: TRBJ2-1
V gene: TRBV7-2
CDR3 protein: CASSLHQRQVDNEQFF
CDR3 DNA: TGTGCCAGCAGTTTACACCAAAGACAGGTCGACAATGAGCAGTTCTTC

clone size: .
D gene: .
J gene: TRBJ2-7
V gene: TRBV28
CDR3 protein: CASRTGQSYEQYF
CDR3 DNA: TGTGCCAGCAGAACAGGACAGTCCTACGAGCAGTACTTC

clone size: few
D gene: .
J gene: TRBJ1-2
V gene: TRBV29-1
CDR3 protein: CSVEATRSYGYTF
CDR3 DNA: TGCAGCGTTGAAGCGACAAGAAGCTATGGCTACACCTTC

clone size: few
D gene: .
J gene: TRBJ2-7
V gene: TRBV20-1
CDR3 protein: CSAPAQGNEQYF
CDR3 DNA: TGCAGTGCTCCGGCCCAGGGAAACGAGCAGTACTTC

clone size: .
D gene: TRBD1
J gene: TRBJ2-7
V gene: TRBV19
CDR3 protein: CASSGTGVHEQYF
CDR3 DNA: TGTGCCAGTTCCGGGACAGGAGTACACGAGCAGTACTTC

clone size: .
D gene: TRBD1
J gene: TRBJ2-7
V gene: TRBV4-2
CDR3 protein: CASSQVGQGIGPYEQYF
CDR3 DNA: TGTGCCAGCAGCCAAGTGGGACAGGGGATCGGGCCCTACGAGCAGTACTTC

clone size: .
D gene: .
J gene: TRBJ1-6
V gene: TRBV4-3
CDR3 protein: CASSRRGSNSPLHF
CDR3 DNA: TGCGCCAGCAGCCGGAGGGGATCTAATTCACCCCTCCACTTT

clone size: many
D gene: TRBD1
J gene: TRBJ2-2
V gene: TRBV12-3/TRBV12-4
CDR3 protein: CASSDRDNTGELFF
CDR3 DNA: TGTGCCAGCAGTGACAGGGATAACACCGGGGAGCTGTTTTTT

clone size: few
D gene: .
J gene: TRBJ2-7
V gene: TRBV7-2
CDR3 protein: CASSLGGSPPLEQYF
CDR3 DNA: TGTGCCAGCAGCTTGGGCGGCTCCCCCCCCTTGGAGCAGTACTTC

clone size: few
D gene: .
J gene: TRBJ2-3
V gene: TRBV7-9
CDR3 protein: CASSLTPDTQYF
CDR3 DNA: TGTGCCAGCAGCTTGACTCCAGATACGCAGTATTTT

clone size: .
D gene: TRBD2
J gene: TRBJ2-1
V gene: TRBV20-1
CDR3 protein: CSARDWWLAGGQFEQFF
CDR3 DNA: TGCAGTGCTAGAGATTGGTGGCTAGCGGGGGGGCAATTTGAGCAGTTCTTC

clone size: few
D gene: .
J gene: TRBJ2-7
V gene: TRBV27
CDR3 protein: CASSFIGRTYEQYF
CDR3 DNA: TGTGCCAGCAGTTTCATCGGGAGAACCTACGAGCAGTACTTC